A selection of T cell receptor beta chains follows, all from one sample in a study of CD8 T cells in ankylosing spondylitis. TCRdb analysed the 5' RACE reads with MiXCR anew, one entry per CDR3 protein. The sample contains over 450,000 distinct CDR3 sequences, about 12% of which appear only once. Input material: blood, either unsorted or a sorted T cell fraction (not recorded which). The receptors derive from a male donor with ankylosing spondylitis. Both conserved end residues are part of each CDR3. A D gene is named only where the DNA matches it firmly. Only part of the rows carry a size: once, few, many, or a class if the clone is expanded.

J gene,clone size,V gene,D gene,CDR3 protein,CDR3 DNA
TRBJ2-1,.,TRBV11-3,.,CASSLVGSENNEQFF,TGTGCCAGCAGCTTAGTGGGGAGCGAGAACAATGAGCAGTTCTTC
TRBJ1-6,.,TRBV4-2,.,CASSQEGGPPYNSPLHF,TGTGCCAGCAGCCAAGAGGGGGGTCCTCCCTATAATTCACCCCTCCACTTT
TRBJ1-1,.,TRBV6-1,TRBD1,CASPDREDTEAFF,TGTGCCAGCCCGGACAGGGAGGACACTGAAGCTTTCTTT
TRBJ1-2,few,TRBV30,TRBD1,CAWSVDRAGYTF,TGTGCCTGGAGTGTGGACAGGGCTGGCTACACCTTC
TRBJ2-3,.,TRBV14,.,CASSQDLGTFTDTQYF,TGTGCCAGCAGCCAAGATCTTGGCACGTTCACAGATACGCAGTATTTT
TRBJ2-5,.,TRBV29-1,.,CSNMGVEGTQYF,TGCAGCAATATGGGGGTCGAGGGGACCCAGTACTTC
TRBJ1-2,.,TRBV10-1,.,CASSEETDYGYTF,TGCGCCAGCAGTGAAGAGACAGACTATGGCTACACCTTC
TRBJ1-4,.,TRBV3-1,.,CASSPQGLREKLFF,TGTGCCAGCAGTCCTCAGGGGCTTCGGGAAAAACTGTTTTTT
TRBJ2-3,.,TRBV18,.,CASSPGMDTQYF,TGTGCCAGCTCACCAGGCATGGATACGCAGTATTTT
TRBJ1-6,few,TRBV7-9,.,CASSSGDGRGNSPLHF,TGTGCCAGCAGCTCGGGCGATGGCCGCGGGAATTCACCCCTCCACTTT
TRBJ2-3,once,TRBV10-3,TRBD2,CAISDPGLAGVRADTQYF,TGTGCCATCAGTGATCCGGGACTAGCGGGAGTGAGGGCAGATACGCAGTATTTT
TRBJ2-1,few,TRBV6-5,.,CASSYEGPEVGNEQFF,TGTGCCAGCAGTTATGAGGGACCAGAAGTGGGCAATGAGCAGTTCTTC
TRBJ2-7,few,TRBV6-1,TRBD1,CARTDRTALFYEQYF,TGTGCCAGGACGGACAGGACAGCGTTGTTCTACGAGCAGTACTTC
TRBJ1-5,many,TRBV7-8,.,CASSLELYRGGQPQHF,TGTGCCAGCAGCTTAGAACTTTATAGAGGCGGTCAGCCCCAGCATTTT
TRBJ1-1,few,TRBV12-3/TRBV12-4,TRBD1,CASSFGQGRSTEAFF,TGTGCCAGCAGTTTCGGACAGGGAAGAAGTACTGAAGCTTTCTTT
TRBJ2-7,few,TRBV15,TRBD2,CATRLAGGSYEQYF,TGTGCCACTAGACTAGCGGGAGGCTCCTACGAGCAGTACTTC
TRBJ1-1,.,TRBV29-1,.,CSVEEGRATEAFF,TGCAGCGTTGAGGAGGGGCGGGCCACTGAAGCTTTCTTT
TRBJ1-5,.,TRBV27,TRBD1,CASSSGTATSNQPQHF,TGTGCCAGCAGTTCTGGGACAGCTACTAGCAATCAGCCCCAGCATTTT
TRBJ2-1,.,TRBV19,TRBD2,CASSTKLARELDEQFF,TGTGCCAGTAGTACGAAACTAGCGCGAGAGCTCGATGAGCAGTTCTTC
TRBJ2-7,many,TRBV10-3,.,CAISDSYEQYF,TGTGCCATCAGTGACTCATACGAGCAGTACTTC
TRBJ2-1,.,TRBV7-2,.,CASSLVRTANEQFF,TGTGCCAGCAGCTTAGTAAGGACGGCGAATGAGCAGTTCTTC
TRBJ2-1,few,TRBV20-1,.,CSARSQGGRSSYNEQFF,TGCAGTGCTAGATCTCAGGGTGGGAGAAGCTCCTACAATGAGCAGTTCTTC
TRBJ2-2,.,TRBV11-2,.,CASSSPLVSPGELFF,TGTGCCAGCAGCTCGCCCCTTGTCAGTCCCGGGGAGCTGTTTTTT
TRBJ2-3,few,TRBV24-1,.,CATSDLWGEGADTQYF,TGTGCCACCAGTGATTTGTGGGGGGAAGGGGCAGATACGCAGTATTTT
TRBJ1-2,many,TRBV5-6,.,CASSFSNYGYTF,TGTGCCAGCAGCTTTTCTAACTATGGCTACACCTTC
TRBJ2-2,few,TRBV11-2,.,CASSLGIMNTGELFF,TGTGCCAGCAGCTTAGGGATTATGAACACCGGGGAGCTGTTTTTT
TRBJ2-1,.,TRBV27,TRBD2,CASSPGTSGNVGYNEQFF,TGTGCCAGCAGTCCAGGGACTAGCGGGAATGTTGGTTACAATGAGCAGTTCTTC
TRBJ1-4,.,TRBV2,TRBD1,CASGEGQRNNEKLFF,TGTGCCAGCGGGGAGGGACAGCGAAATAATGAAAAACTGTTTTTT
TRBJ1-5,.,TRBV18,.,CASSTGGSDQPQHF,TGTGCCAGCTCAACAGGAGGTTCAGATCAGCCCCAGCATTTT
TRBJ2-2,few,TRBV19,TRBD1,CASSLPRGTKNTGELFF,TGTGCCAGTAGTCTACCCAGGGGGACGAAGAACACCGGGGAGCTGTTTTTT
TRBJ1-6,.,TRBV20-1,TRBD1,CSARDRGASPLHF,TGCAGTGCGCGGGACAGGGGGGCTTCACCCCTCCACTTT
TRBJ2-7,.,TRBV11-2,.,CASSLVGASSYEQYF,TGTGCCAGCAGCTTAGTAGGCGCAAGCTCCTACGAGCAGTACTTC
TRBJ2-1,.,TRBV30,.,CAWSDRNEQFF,TGTGCCTGGAGTGACAGGAATGAGCAGTTCTTC
TRBJ1-1,few,TRBV29-1,TRBD1,CSVEWTGRAEAFF,TGCAGCGTTGAATGGACAGGGAGAGCTGAAGCTTTCTTT
TRBJ2-1,.,TRBV12-3/TRBV12-4,.,CASRGAGMKVDEQFF,TGTGCCAGCAGAGGGGCAGGGATGAAAGTCGATGAGCAGTTCTTC
TRBJ1-1,.,TRBV5-1,.,CASRQVQGTEAFF,TGCGCCAGCAGACAAGTCCAGGGGACTGAAGCTTTCTTT
TRBJ1-2,many,TRBV12-3/TRBV12-4,.,CASSLGRGSYGYTF,TGTGCCAGCAGTTTGGGCAGGGGATCCTATGGCTACACCTTC
TRBJ2-7,few,TRBV7-8,.,CASSWKENYEQYF,TGTGCCAGCAGCTGGAAGGAAAACTACGAGCAGTACTTC
TRBJ2-3,few,TRBV7-7,.,CASSALRGDTQYF,TGTGCCAGCAGCGCCCTGAGGGGGGATACGCAGTATTTT
TRBJ2-3,.,TRBV18,.,CASQPGTDTQYF,TGTGCCAGCCAACCCGGCACAGATACGCAGTATTTT
TRBJ2-2,.,TRBV21-1,.,CASSNKTDRTNTGELFF,TGTGCCAGCAGTAATAAAACGGACAGGACAAACACCGGGGAGCTGTTTTTT
TRBJ2-1,few,TRBV20-1,.,CSATGSRSYNEQFF,TGCAGTGCTACAGGGTCTAGGTCCTACAATGAGCAGTTCTTC
TRBJ1-1,.,TRBV4-1,TRBD1,CASSQDRSEAFF,TGCGCCAGCAGCCAGGACAGGTCCGAAGCTTTCTTT
TRBJ2-3,.,TRBV10-1,.,CASSESKDGTQRYF,TGCGCCAGCAGTGAGTCGAAGGACGGCACCCAACGGTATTTT
TRBJ1-1,.,TRBV12-3/TRBV12-4,.,CASSFRQVNTEAFF,TGTGCCAGCAGTTTTAGGCAAGTGAACACTGAAGCTTTCTTT